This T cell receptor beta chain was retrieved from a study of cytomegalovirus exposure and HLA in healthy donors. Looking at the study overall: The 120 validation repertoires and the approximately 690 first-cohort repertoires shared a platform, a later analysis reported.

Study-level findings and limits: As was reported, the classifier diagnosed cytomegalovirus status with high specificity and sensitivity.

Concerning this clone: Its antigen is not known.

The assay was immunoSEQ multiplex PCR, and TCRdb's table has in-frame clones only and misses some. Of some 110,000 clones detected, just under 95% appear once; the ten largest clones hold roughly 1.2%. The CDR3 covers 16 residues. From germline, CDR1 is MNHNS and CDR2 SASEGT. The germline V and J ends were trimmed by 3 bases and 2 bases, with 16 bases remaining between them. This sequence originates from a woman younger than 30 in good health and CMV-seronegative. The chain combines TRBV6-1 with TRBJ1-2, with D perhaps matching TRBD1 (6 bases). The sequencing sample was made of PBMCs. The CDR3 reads CASSDSDRQGNYGYTF. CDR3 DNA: TGTGCCAGCAGTGATTCGGATAGGCAGGGGAACTATGGCTACACCTTC.